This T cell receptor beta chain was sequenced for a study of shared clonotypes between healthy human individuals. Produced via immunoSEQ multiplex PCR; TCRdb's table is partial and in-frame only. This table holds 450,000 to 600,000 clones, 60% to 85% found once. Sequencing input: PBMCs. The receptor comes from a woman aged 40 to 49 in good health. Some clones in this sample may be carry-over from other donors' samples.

DNA for the CDR3: TGTGCCAGCAGCTTAAGGCCGGGACGGCAAGAGACCCAGTACTTC. Translation gives CASSLRPGRQETQYF. This chain uses TRBV7-2 with TRBJ2-5, with D possibly called TRBD1 or TRBD2 (5 bases each). The germline V and J ends were trimmed by 2 bases and 2 bases, with 12 bases remaining between them. Germline V gene data show CDR1 as SGHTA and CDR2 as FQGNSA. The CDR3 sequence is 15 residues long.